This T cell receptor (beta chain) was found in a study of beta chain features in type 1 diabetes. Germline assignment: CDR1 SEHNR and CDR2 FQNEAQ (reference sequence). The V end was cut by 6 bases, the J end by 4 bases, with 24 bases between. This CDR3 is built from 17 residues. The sequenced template was cDNA made from the entire isolated RNA. Sequencing was performed with immunoSEQ multiplex PCR; in TCRdb, only in-frame clones are kept and a portion is missing. Among some 660,000 clones listed, over 13% were seen once. This clone was found a few times. Its antigen is still unknown. Study-level results: Moderate but significant shortening of TCRB CDR3s was recorded in all four CD4+ subsets from Type 1 diabetes patients.

The sample taken for sequencing was naive CD4+ T cells from blood. This TCR was sampled from a man in his late teens or twenties with type 1 diabetes. This rearrangement joins TRBV7-9 to TRBJ1-2; D is possibly TRBD1 (5 bases). The DNA of the CDR3 is TGTGCCAGCAGACCTAAGGTCCAGGGACCTCTAGTCTATGGCTACACCTTC. This translates into CASRPKVQGPLVYGYTF.